Listed here is a single T cell receptor beta chain. What it recognizes is unknown. Deep was the level used in running the assay. Method: immunoSEQ multiplex PCR; TCRdb's copy keeps in-frame clones and lacks some. The sample contains about 580,000 clones, roughly 98% of which appear only once. Naive CD8 populations comprised CD45RO-negative cells positively selected for CCR7, excluding terminally differentiated effector memory CD45RA+ cells. Trimming cost V 4 bases and J 8 bases, with 11 bases left between them. Germline V gene lookup returns CDR1 SEHNR and CDR2 FQNEAQ (reference sequence). The CDR3 has 12 residues. These data belong to a study of shared clonotypes between healthy human individuals. Study in general: Per-donor plates numbered three CD4 naive, three CD4 memory, two CD8 naive and one CD8 memory.

Findings of the study overall: Represented genetic and exposure-history diversity was restricted by having few donors. Non-shared clonotypes were found to have lower generation probabilities than the clonotypes that were shared by all four of the sorted-subset donors.

The specimen was naive CD8+ T cells sorted from blood. The sequence was collected from a man aged 30-40 years in good health. The rearrangement joins TRBV7-9 to TRBJ1-1; D not resolved. The CDR3 nucleotides are TGTGCCAGCAGCTCCGGATCTATGGAAGCTTTCTTT. This sequence encodes CASSSGSMEAFF.